Presented here are 27 T cell receptor beta chains from one specimen sequenced in a study of CD8 T cells in ankylosing spondylitis (dated by TCRdb to about 2017). General findings and caveats noted by the study authors: Blood from ankylosing spondylitis patients appeared to be characterized by a TCR beta motif made up of seven or eight highly homologous amino acid variants.

Their target antigens are unknown. The library was obtained by 5' RACE. Sequencing used an Illumina HiSeq 2500. TCRdb's own reprocessing of the public reads used fastp at Q25 and MiXCR and kept productive beta chains. Every CDR3 protein is listed once, alongside the most common genes and DNA of its rows. The sample table contains fewer than 450,000 distinct CDR3 sequences; only one count was recorded for 15% to 20% of them. Of the sample, just over 1% is held by the ten largest clones. Source material: blood, either unsorted or a sorted T cell fraction (not recorded which). Source of these receptors: a male donor with ankylosing spondylitis.

The chain employs TRBV20-1 and TRBJ2-3; D unresolved. Germline V CDR1 and CDR2: DFQATT, SNEGSKA (reference sequence). This CDR3 is built from 15 residues. V lost 0 bases and J lost 0, with 10 bases in between. CDR3 amino acids: CSARDISYSTDTQYF. The DNA of the CDR3 is TGCAGTGCTAGAGATATTAGCTATAGCACAGATACGCAGTATTTT.

The rearrangement joins TRBV18 to TRBJ2-2; D may correspond to TRBD1 or TRBD2 (5 bases each). Trimming stripped 3 bases from V and 3 bases from J, with 14 bases between. This CDR3 is built from 16 residues. Per germline, CDR1 KGHSH and CDR2 LQKENI. This chain's CDR3 is CASSPVRGMDTGELFF. DNA of the CDR3: TGTGCCAGCTCACCCGTCCGGGGCATGGACACCGGGGAGCTGTTTTTT.

CDR3 sequence (DNA): TGTGCCAGCAGCCGTGGACAGGGGGTGAGCACTGAAGCTTTCTTT. Protein sequence: CASSRGQGVSTEAFF. This chain connects TRBV7-2 to TRBJ1-1; 10 positions agree with TRBD1. This CDR3 has 15 residues. Germline lookup yields CDR1 SGHTA and CDR2 FQGNSA. The V gene end was trimmed by 5 bases and the J gene end by 4 bases; junction bases not matched to a gene: 7.

This clonotype has just a few counts. The rearrangement uses TRBV12-3 or TRBV12-4 and TRBJ2-1; maybe TRBD1 (6 bases). CDR3 length: 15 amino acids. V dropped 5 bases and J dropped 0 bases, with 11 bases sitting between them. Here the CDR3 reads CASSRGHRSYNEQFF. The CDR3, as DNA: TGTGCCAGCAGTAGGGGACACCGCTCCTACAATGAGCAGTTCTTC.

On this clonotype itself: A read error may produce the germline difference seen at one junction end. The rearrangement joins TRBV27 to TRBJ2-1; D is perhaps TRBD2 (6 bases). CDR1 is MNHEY and CDR2 is SMNVEV in the germline V gene (reference sequence). There are 15 residues in the CDR3. CDR3 sequence reads: CAGSSEGKGSNEQFF. DNA for the CDR3: TGTGCCGGCAGTTCGGAGGGGAAAGGGAGTAATGAGCAGTTCTTC.

The CDR3 sequence is CASSQVRGQAYEQYF. The CDR3 bases are TGTGCCAGCAGCCAAGTACGGGGACAGGCCTACGAGCAGTACTTC. The V call is TRBV3-1, the J call TRBJ2-7; TRBD1 matches at 8 bases. The CDR3 runs to 15 residues. Germline V CDR1 and CDR2: LGHDT, YNNKEL (reference sequence). V was clipped by 1 base and J by 2 bases; unmatched bases: 4.

This clonotype was seen a handful of times. The chain recombines TRBV10-3 with TRBJ2-2, with D possibly matching TRBD1 (5 bases). Germline CDR1 reads ENHRY; CDR2 reads SYGVKD. The CDR3 loop spans 14 amino acids. V was pared by 4 bases and J by 8 bases, with 14 bases between. The CDR3 sequence: CAISGKRGIGELFF. The CDR3 DNA reads as TGTGCCATCAGTGGTAAAAGGGGCATAGGGGAGCTGTTTTTT.

This clonotype was counted only a few times. The V gene is TRBV4-3, the J gene TRBJ2-3, with 9 bases that match TRBD2. Germline values: CDR1 LGHNA, CDR2 YSLEER. The CDR3 is made up of 15 amino acids. V shed 4 bases and J 7 bases; nucleotides not matched to a gene: 9. CDR3 in amino acids: CASSLVLAGIHTQYF. The CDR3, as DNA: TGCGCCAGCAGCCTGGTTCTAGCGGGAATCCATACGCAGTATTTT.

This clonotype has a handful of counts. This sequence joins TRBV4-2 and TRBJ1-3, with D uncertain. The CDR3 covers 15 residues. V gave up 3 bases and J gave up 3 bases, with 12 bases separating them. Per the germline V gene, CDR1 is LGHNA and CDR2 is YNFKEQ. CDR3 residues: CASSHATGSGNTIYF. In nucleotides, the CDR3 is TGTGCCAGCAGCCATGCAACCGGGAGTGGAAACACCATATATTTT.

This clonotype came up a few times. The V call is TRBV12-3 or TRBV12-4, the J call TRBJ2-7, with D possibly TRBD2 on 6 matching bases. CDR3 length: 14 amino acids. The V gene lost 3 bases and the J gene lost 7 bases, with 16 bases spanning the gap. The CDR3 spells CASSLSGGAWEQYF. Written as DNA, the CDR3 is TGTGCCAGCAGTTTGTCCGGGGGAGCATGGGAGCAGTACTTC.

The chain couples TRBV7-2 to TRBJ1-2, with TRBD1 matching over 8 bases. CDR3 length: 14 amino acids. Trimming at V came to 5 bases and at J to 6 bases, leaving 8 bases not matched to a gene. Per the germline V gene, CDR1 is SGHTA and CDR2 is FQGNSA. DNA for the CDR3: TGTGCCAGCAGCAAACGGACAGGGAGCGATGGCTACACCTTC. Translating it yields CASSKRTGSDGYTF.

The chain recombines TRBV4-1 with TRBJ2-1, with 8 bases aligning to TRBD1. CDR1 MGHRA and CDR2 YSYEKL come from the germline V gene. The CDR3 totals 16 residues. The V segment lost 2 bases and the J segment 10 bases; nucleotides outside the gene matches: 13. The chain's CDR3 is CASSQQVGQGSGEQFF. The CDR3 DNA is TGCGCCAGCAGCCAACAAGTCGGACAGGGAAGTGGCGAGCAGTTCTTC.

This clonotype was counted a few times. The chain joins TRBV9 to TRBJ1-1; TRBD1 agrees at 9 bases. Per germline, CDR1 SGDLS and CDR2 YYNGEE. The CDR3 has 16 residues. With V trimmed by 4 bases and J by 0 bases, 7 bases remained unmatched. The CDR3 here is CASSTGTGYMNTEAFF. CDR3 DNA: TGTGCCAGCAGCACCGGGACAGGGTATATGAACACTGAAGCTTTCTTT.

This clonotype occurred a few times. The gene calls are TRBV20-1 and TRBJ2-4, with 9 nucleotides matching TRBD2. Trimming took 3 bases from V and 4 from J; bases not matched to a gene: 7. The CDR3 is 15 amino acids. Per the germline V gene, CDR1 is DFQATT and CDR2 is SNEGSKA (reference sequence). DNA for the CDR3: TGCAGTGCTAGCATAGGTCTAGCGGGGAAAAACATTCAGTACTTC. It codes for CSASIGLAGKNIQYF.

This clonotype has at least ten counts. The CDR3 region has the DNA TGTGCCAGCAGCTTGGGACCGGGGGAGCAGTACTTC. Translating it yields CASSLGPGEQYF. The chain is built from TRBV7-9 and TRBJ2-7; either TRBD1 or TRBD2 may fit D (5 bases each). The germline CDR1 and CDR2 sequences are SEHNR and FQNEAQ (reference sequence). The CDR3 consists of 12 residues. Trimming removed 3 bases at V and 7 bases at J, with 10 bases between.

The rearrangement uses TRBV20-1 and TRBJ1-2; D perhaps matches TRBD1 (5 bases). The CDR3 consists of 13 residues. Between the trimmed V and J ends, which lost 7 bases and 4 bases, there was a span of 16 bases. In germline, CDR1 is DFQATT, CDR2 SNEGSKA (reference sequence). The CDR3 reads CSGGGARGYGYTF. The CDR3 DNA follows: TGCAGTGGTGGCGGGGCTCGGGGCTATGGCTACACCTTC.

The chain is built from TRBV20-1 and TRBJ2-2; no firm D call. The CDR3 sequence is 12 residues long. Trimming took off 1 base at V and 5 bases at J, with 5 bases between the two ends. Germline CDR1 reads DFQATT; CDR2 reads SNEGSKA (reference sequence). CDR3 loop: CSARVETGELFF. The CDR3 DNA reads as TGCAGTGCTAGAGTTGAGACCGGGGAGCTGTTTTTT.

This clonotype has only a few counts. The V gene is TRBV7-8, the J gene TRBJ2-3, with 9 positions matching TRBD2. The CDR3 is made up of 16 amino acids. Germline trimming cut 1 base from V and 1 base from J; bases unmatched to any gene: 3. The germline V gene has CDR1 SGHVS and CDR2 FQNEAQ. As DNA, the CDR3 is TGTGCCAGCAGCTTAGGAGCGGGGGGTGGCACAGATACGCAGTATTTT. Amino acid sequence: CASSLGAGGGTDTQYF.

This chain connects TRBV3-1 to TRBJ2-2; no clear D. Germline V gives CDR1 LGHDT, CDR2 YNNKEL (reference sequence). The CDR3 runs 14 residues. Trimming pared 4 bases from V and 6 bases from J, leaving 12 bases between. CDR3 coding DNA: TGTGCCAGCAGCCCGCCATTGAGTTCCGGGGAGCTGTTTTTT. Translating it yields CASSPPLSSGELFF.

This chain joins TRBV3-1 and TRBJ2-7; 7 bases are a match to TRBD1. The CDR3 spans 13 residues. Germline values: CDR1 LGHDT, CDR2 YNNKEL (reference sequence). The ends lost 7 bases at V and 0 bases at J; junction bases unmatched: 3. CDR3 in amino acids: CASKQGFSYEQYF. CDR3 sequence (DNA): TGTGCCAGCAAACAGGGGTTCTCCTACGAGCAGTACTTC.

The chain recombines TRBV5-5 with TRBJ2-3; D ambiguous. CDR3 length: 13 residues. The V gene's germline CDR1 is SGHKS and CDR2 YYEKEE (reference sequence). The germline V and J ends were trimmed by 0 bases and 4 bases, with 6 bases remaining between them. CDR3 nucleotides: TGTGCCAGCAGCTTGGATCCTCCAGATACGCAGTATTTT. It is translated as CASSLDPPDTQYF.

This sequence joins TRBV11-2 and TRBJ1-6; D may be TRBD1 (6 bases). V lost 3 bases, J lost 5 bases, and 20 bases lay in between. CDR3 size: 18 residues. Germline V gives CDR1 SGHAT, CDR2 FQNNGV. DNA of the CDR3: TGTGCCAGCAGCTTTTCGGGACACCGTACACCCAATAATTCACCCCTCCACTTT. Translation: CASSFSGHRTPNNSPLHF.

CDR3 amino acids: CSARAAGQGGTGELFF. CDR3 sequence (DNA): TGCAGTGCTAGAGCCGCGGGACAGGGGGGCACCGGGGAGCTGTTTTTT. The V and J genes are TRBV20-1 and TRBJ2-2; 11 bases are shared with TRBD1. This CDR3 comprises 16 residues. Germline V lookup: CDR1 DFQATT, CDR2 SNEGSKA (reference sequence). V lost 1 base to trimming and J lost 4 bases; unmatched junction nucleotides: 5.

This chain connects TRBV15 to TRBJ2-5; TRBD2 aligns across 7 bases. CDR1 and CDR2 from the germline V gene are LNHNV and YYDKDF (reference sequence). The CDR3 runs 15 residues. The ends lost 0 bases at V and 1 base at J; junction bases unmatched: 2. The CDR3 DNA reads TGTGCCACCAGCAGAGATCCGGGGGGCCAAGAGACCCAGTACTTC. This encodes CATSRDPGGQETQYF.

This clonotype was observed many times. V is TRBV7-3 and J is TRBJ2-1, with 7 bases lining up with TRBD1. The length of the CDR3 is 13 residues. V shed 3 bases, J shed 7 bases, and the junction held 3 bases outside the gene matches. Germline lookup yields CDR1 SGHTA and CDR2 FQGTGA. In DNA form, the CDR3 reads TGTGCCAGCAGCTTGTTACAGGGGAATGAGCAGTTCTTC. This sequence encodes CASSLLQGNEQFF.

V usage is TRBV25-1 and J usage is TRBJ2-5, with 8 bases lining up with TRBD2. This CDR3 region has 16 residues. Germline V CDR1 and CDR2: MGHDK, SYGVNS. V dropped 1 base and J dropped 5; count of bases not matched to a gene: 9. The CDR3 sequence is CASSEFRGLGVETQYF. CDR3 nucleotide sequence: TGTGCCAGCAGTGAATTTAGGGGACTAGGAGTTGAGACCCAGTACTTC.

This clonotype was detected only a few times. The chain links TRBV29-1 to TRBJ2-7, with D possibly TRBD2 on 6 matching bases. Germline CDR1 and CDR2: SQVTM and ANQGSEA. The CDR3 has 16 amino acids. V was cut by 0 bases and J by 2 bases, with 17 bases left in between. The CDR3, as DNA: TGCAGCGTTGAAGACGGGGCGGGATTGGGGACCTACGAGCAGTACTTC. This encodes CSVEDGAGLGTYEQYF.